This passage covers 3 T cell receptor beta chains from one sample sequenced in a study of Ad26.COV2.S vaccination and SARS-CoV-2 variants (dated by TCRdb to about 2021). Interpreted using the paper, the treatment or condition label stands for: 19 received Ad26.COV2.S at low or high dose, single or two shots; about 5 received placebo; per-sample allocation not given. For vaccine and placebo recipients, the sequenced repertoires came from samples collected on day 63 after the first injection. Receptors were amplified or captured by the immunoSEQ multiplex PCR assay. TCRdb took over this immuneACCESS table, retaining in-frame rearrangements with V and J assigned. Such tables are incomplete; in checked studies, under half of the missing clones stem from an unresolved V gene, and the remainder is unexplained. The sample yields some 390,000 clones; approximately 91% were counted once. The top ten hold 3.5% of the sample.

Sequences were derived from peripheral blood, sampled in a trial of Ad26.COV2.S vaccine versus placebo. The receptors derive from a person aged 18-65 years who received the Ad26.COV2.S COVID-19 vaccine or a placebo.

The chain combines TRBV18 with TRBJ1-3; weak D call: TRBD1 (5 bases). V lost 2 bases, J lost 0 bases, and 14 bases lay in between. Germline CDR1 KGHSH, CDR2 LQKENI. The CDR3 length is 17 residues. The chain's CDR3 is CASSPATGPISGNTIYF. The CDR3, as DNA: TGTGCCAGCTCACCAGCAACGGGACCGATCTCTGGAAACACCATATATTTT.

This clone was seen a few times. V gene TRBV19 combines with J gene TRBJ1-5, with 9 positions matching TRBD1. The CDR3 spans 14 residues. Germline V gives CDR1 LNHDA, CDR2 SQIVND (reference sequence). V gave up 6 bases and J gave up 4 bases; unmatched junction bases: 4. The CDR3 sequence: CASRMTGGNQPQHF. CDR3 nucleotides: TGTGCCAGTAGAATGACAGGGGGTAATCAGCCCCAGCATTTT.

This clone was detected once. Additional DNA sequences in this sample encode the identical CDR3. The gene calls are TRBV27 and TRBJ2-5; perhaps TRBD1 as D (6 bases). CDR3 length equals 15 residues. Germline V CDR1 and CDR2: MNHEY, SMNVEV (reference sequence). Trimming took 2 bases from V and 4 from J, leaving 14 bases between them. The CDR3 coding sequence is TGTGCCAGCAGTTTAGGCAGGGGTTGGGGAGAGACCCAGTACTTC. Translated: CASSLGRGWGETQYF.